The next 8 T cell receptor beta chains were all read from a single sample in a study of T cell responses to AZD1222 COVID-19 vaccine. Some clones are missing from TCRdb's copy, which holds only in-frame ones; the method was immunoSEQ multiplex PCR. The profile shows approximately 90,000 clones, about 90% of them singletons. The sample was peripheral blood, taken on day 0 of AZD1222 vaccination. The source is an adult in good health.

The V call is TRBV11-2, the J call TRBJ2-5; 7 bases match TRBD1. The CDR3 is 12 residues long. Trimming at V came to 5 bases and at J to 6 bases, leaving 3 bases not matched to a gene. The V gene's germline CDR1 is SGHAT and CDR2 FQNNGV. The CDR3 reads CASSRDRQTQYF. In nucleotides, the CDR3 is TGTGCCAGCAGCCGGGACAGACAGACCCAGTACTTC.

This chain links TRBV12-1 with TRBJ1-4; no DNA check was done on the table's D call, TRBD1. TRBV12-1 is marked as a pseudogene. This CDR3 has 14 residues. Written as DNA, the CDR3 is TGTGCCAGCAGCTTGCAGGGGGCGGGTGAAAAACTGTTTTTT. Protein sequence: CASSLQGAGEKLFF.

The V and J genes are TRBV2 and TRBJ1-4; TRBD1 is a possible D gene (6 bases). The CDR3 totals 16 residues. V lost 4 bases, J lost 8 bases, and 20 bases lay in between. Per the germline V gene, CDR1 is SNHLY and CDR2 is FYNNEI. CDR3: CASSARLTGLGEKLFF. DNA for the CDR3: TGTGCCAGCAGTGCGAGACTCACAGGGTTAGGGGAAAAACTGTTTTTT.

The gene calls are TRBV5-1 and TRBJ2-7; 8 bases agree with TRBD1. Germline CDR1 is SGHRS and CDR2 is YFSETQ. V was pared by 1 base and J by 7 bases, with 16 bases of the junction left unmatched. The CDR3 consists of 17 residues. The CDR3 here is CASSLTEAGQGVREQYF. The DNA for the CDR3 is TGCGCCAGCAGCTTGACGGAGGCAGGACAGGGAGTGAGGGAGCAGTACTTC.

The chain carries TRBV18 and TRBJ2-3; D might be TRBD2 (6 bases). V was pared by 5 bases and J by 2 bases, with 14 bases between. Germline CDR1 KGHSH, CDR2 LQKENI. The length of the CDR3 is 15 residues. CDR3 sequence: CASSEVGGDTDTQYF. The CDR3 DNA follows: TGTGCCAGCTCAGAGGTTGGCGGGGACACAGATACGCAGTATTTT.

The CDR3 loop reads CATSDLKSTEAFF. Written as DNA, the CDR3 is TGTGCCACCAGTGATTTGAAGAGCACTGAAGCTTTCTTT. The chain joins TRBV24-1 to TRBJ1-1; D not certain. Germline V gives CDR1 KGHDR, CDR2 SFDVKD. The CDR3 spans 13 residues. V lost 0 bases and J 4 bases, leaving 5 bases between the germline ends.

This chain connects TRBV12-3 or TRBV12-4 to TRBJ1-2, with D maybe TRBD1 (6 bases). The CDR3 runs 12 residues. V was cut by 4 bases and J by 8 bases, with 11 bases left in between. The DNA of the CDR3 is TGTGCCAGCAGTTCCCCAGGGGTGGGCTACACCTTC. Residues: CASSSPGVGYTF.

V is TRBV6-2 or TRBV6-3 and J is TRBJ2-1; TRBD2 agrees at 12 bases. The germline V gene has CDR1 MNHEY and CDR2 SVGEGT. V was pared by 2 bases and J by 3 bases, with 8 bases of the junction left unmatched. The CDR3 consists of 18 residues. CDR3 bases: TGTGCCAGCAGTTACCCATCTAGCGGGAGGGGGATCTACAATGAGCAGTTCTTC. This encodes CASSYPSSGRGIYNEQFF.